Presented here are 14 T cell receptor beta chains from one specimen sequenced in a study of vaccination and CD4 T cells after COVID-19. The Oncomine TCR Beta short-read assay generated sequence data from the DNA of cultured CD4+ T cells. MiXCR, run by TCRdb on the PCR reads, gives a single entry per CDR3 protein. The sample shows around 15,000 distinct CDR3 sequences, roughly 80% of them seen only once. The treatment is: approximately 9-day PBMC culture with coronavirus spike peptide pools or control peptides (ViraFEST assay). What these receptors recognize is not known. This sample comprised CD4+ T cells from blood, cultured in vitro, obtained after SARS-CoV-2 vaccination. The receptors were gathered from a human donor who received a COVID-19 vaccine.

Only a few counts were recorded for this clonotype. The genes are TRBV19 and TRBJ1-1; D possibly corresponds to TRBD1 (6 bases). Germline V lookup: CDR1 LNHDA, CDR2 SQIVND (reference sequence). The germline V and J ends were trimmed by 5 bases and 0 bases, with 19 bases remaining between them. This CDR3 is 17 amino acids long. CDR3 sequence: CASSATGTLVMNTEAFF. CDR3 DNA sequence: TGTGCCAGTAGTGCTACGGGGACACTCGTCATGAACACTGAAGCTTTCTTT.

This chain uses TRBV20-1 with TRBJ1-2, with 8 positions matching TRBD1. V dropped 3 bases and J dropped 7; count of bases not matched to a gene: 16. The germline CDR1 and CDR2 sequences are DFQATT and SNEGSKA (reference sequence). The CDR3 totals 16 residues. The CDR3 protein is CSASKLPPGTGGGYTF. The CDR3 DNA follows: TGCAGTGCTAGCAAATTACCTCCTGGGACAGGTGGTGGCTACACCTTC.

The genes are TRBV2 and TRBJ2-3; D not certain. Germline-derived CDR1 and CDR2 are SNHLY and FYNNEI. This CDR3 region has 12 residues. Trimming removed 2 bases at V and 8 bases at J, with 8 bases between. The CDR3 bases are TGTGCCAGCAGTGAAACTCGCGGTACGCAGTATTTT. Its translation: CASSETRGTQYF.

This chain joins TRBV19 and TRBJ1-5; 7 bases are a match to TRBD1. The CDR3 extends over 15 amino acids. Losses at the gene ends were 5 bases for V and 4 bases for J; bases not matched to a gene: 8. Germline V gene data show CDR1 as LNHDA and CDR2 as SQIVND (reference sequence). DNA of the CDR3: TGTGCCAGTAGTCTTCCCTCAGGGGGGAATCAGCCCCAGCATTTT. Its protein product is CASSLPSGGNQPQHF. The whole variable domain, remainder taken from reference TRBV19 and TRBJ1-5, is DGGITQSPKYLFRKEGQNVTLSCEQNLNHDAMYWYRQDPGQGLRLIYYSQIVNDFQKGDIAEGYSVSREKKESFPLTVTSAQKNPTAFYLCASSLPSGGNQPQHFGDGTRLSIL.

The rearrangement uses TRBV6-1 and TRBJ2-3, with 10 bases fitting TRBD2. J lost 5 bases, V lost 3 bases, and 5 bases had no gene match. This CDR3 is 15 amino acids long. CDR1 MNHNS and CDR2 SASEGT come from the germline V gene. CDR3 in amino acids: CASSDSGGQGDTQYF. Written as DNA, the CDR3 is TGTGCCAGCAGTGATAGCGGGGGGCAGGGAGATACGCAGTATTTT.

A single count supports this clonotype. The chain combines TRBV15 with TRBJ1-2, with a possible D match to TRBD1 (5 bases). V was shortened by 0 bases and J by 1 base, with 18 bases between the two germline ends. CDR3 size: 18 residues. In germline, CDR1 is LNHNV, CDR2 YYDKDF (reference sequence). CDR3: CATSRDLGAPPLNYGYTF. CDR3 DNA sequence: TGTGCCACCAGCAGAGACTTAGGGGCACCACCTCTTAACTATGGCTACACCTTC. Looking up the rest from reference TRBV15 and TRBJ1-2 gives the full variable domain: DAMVIQNPRYQVTQFGKPVTLSCSQTLNHNVMYWYQQKSSQAPKLLFHYYDKDFNNEADTPDNFQSRRPNTSFCFLDIRSPGLGDTAMYLCATSRDLGAPPLNYGYTFGSGTRLTVV.

Details on this clonotype: At one of its ends the junction is not consistent with the germline gene, which may arise from a read error. This chain links TRBV6-1 with TRBJ1-5; D uncertain. Germline assignment: CDR1 MNHNS and CDR2 SASEGT. The CDR3 loop spans 12 amino acids. CDR3 loop: CASRVGDQPRHF. In DNA form, the CDR3 reads TGTGCCAGCAGGGTCGGGGATCAGCCCCGGCATTTT.

This chain uses TRBV30 with TRBJ1-1; D is unresolved. V was clipped by 0 bases and J by 1 base, with 3 bases between them. The CDR3 contains 12 residues. Germline values: CDR1 GTSNPN, CDR2 SVGIG (reference sequence). The CDR3 sequence: CAWSVGNTEAFF. The CDR3 DNA reads TGTGCCTGGAGTGTGGGGAACACTGAAGCTTTCTTT.

This sequence joins TRBV20-1 and TRBJ2-5; possibly TRBD1 for D (6 bases). Trimming removed 0 bases at V and 2 bases at J, with 13 bases between. Looked up from germline, CDR1 is DFQATT and CDR2 is SNEGSKA (reference sequence). The CDR3 is 15 amino acids. CDR3 in DNA: TGCAGTGCTAGAGATCAGGGGCAGATACAAGAGACCCAGTACTTC. As protein: CSARDQGQIQETQYF.

This rearrangement joins TRBV6-1 to TRBJ1-5, with D possibly being TRBD1 (5 bases). CDR3 size: 16 residues. Germline lookup yields CDR1 MNHNS and CDR2 SASEGT. V dropped 2 bases and J dropped 7 bases, with 18 bases sitting between them. The CDR3 coding sequence is TGTGCCAGCAGTGAAAGTAGGGGCAGGAGAGAGCAGCCCCAGCATTTT. It encodes CASSESRGRREQPQHF.

CDR3 sequence (DNA): TGTGCCAGCAGTTTATCCACAGTGTCTCCACACATTCTGGGTTCACCCCTCCACTTT. This sequence encodes CASSLSTVSPHILGSPLHF. V gene TRBV27 combines with J gene TRBJ1-6; D unclear. Germline CDR1 is MNHEY and CDR2 is SMNVEV (reference sequence). The V gene lost 0 bases and the J gene lost 9 bases, with 24 bases spanning the gap. The CDR3 is 19 amino acids.

The chain is built from TRBV15 and TRBJ1-1; D perhaps matches TRBD1 (5 bases). Germline assignment: CDR1 LNHNV and CDR2 YYDKDF (reference sequence). The ends were cut back, 0 bases at V and 1 base at J, with 9 bases in the middle. The CDR3 has 15 amino acids. CDR3 sequence (DNA): TGTGCCACCAGCAGAGAAAGGGGTTCGAACACTGAAGCTTTCTTT. It codes for CATSRERGSNTEAFF.

The V and J genes are TRBV12-3 or TRBV12-4 and TRBJ1-1, with D tentatively TRBD1 (6 bases). V lost 7 bases, J lost 6 bases, and 15 bases lay in between. The CDR3 is 13 amino acids. CDR3 loop: CASTVAGGSEAFF. The CDR3 bases are TGTGCCAGCACCGTAGCGGGGGGCTCTGAAGCTTTCTTT.

The gene calls are TRBV25-1 and TRBJ2-1; D call uncertain. The CDR3 is 15 residues long. Trimming left V 3 bases short and J 4 bases short, with 13 bases between. Germline CDR1 and CDR2: MGHDK and SYGVNS. The CDR3 spells CASSEAGDGYNEQFF. CDR3 in DNA: TGTGCCAGCAGTGAGGCAGGAGATGGATACAATGAGCAGTTCTTC.